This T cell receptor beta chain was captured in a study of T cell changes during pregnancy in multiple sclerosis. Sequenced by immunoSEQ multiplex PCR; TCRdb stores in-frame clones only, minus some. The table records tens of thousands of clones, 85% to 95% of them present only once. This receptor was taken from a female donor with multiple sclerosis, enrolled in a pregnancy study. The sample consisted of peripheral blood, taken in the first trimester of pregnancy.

DNA for the CDR3: TGTGCCAGCAGTTTATCCGGGACAGGGCCTGAAGCTTTCTTT. Translation: CASSLSGTGPEAFF. The chain has TRBV6-5 and TRBJ1-1; TRBD1 matches 9 bases. The CDR3 runs 14 residues. Germline loops: CDR1 MNHEY, CDR2 SVGAGI. V trimming: 4 bases; J trimming: 6 bases; junction bases outside the gene matches: 6.